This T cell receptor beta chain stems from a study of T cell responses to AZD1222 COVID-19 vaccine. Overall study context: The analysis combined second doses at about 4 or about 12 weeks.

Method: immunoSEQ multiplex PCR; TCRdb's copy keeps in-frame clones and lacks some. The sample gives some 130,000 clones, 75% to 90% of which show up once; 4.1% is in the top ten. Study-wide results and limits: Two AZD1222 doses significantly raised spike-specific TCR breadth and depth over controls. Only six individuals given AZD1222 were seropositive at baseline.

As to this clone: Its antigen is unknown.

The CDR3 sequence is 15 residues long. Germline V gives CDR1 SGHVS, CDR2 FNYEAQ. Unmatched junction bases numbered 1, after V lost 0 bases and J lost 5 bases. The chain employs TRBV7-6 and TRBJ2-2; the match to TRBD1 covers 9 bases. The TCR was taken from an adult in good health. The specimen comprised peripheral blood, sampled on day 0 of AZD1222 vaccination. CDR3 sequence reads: CASSLAGTGTGELFF. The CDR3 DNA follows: TGTGCCAGCAGCTTAGCAGGGACAGGGACCGGGGAGCTGTTTTTT.